The next 23 T cell receptor beta chains were all read from a single sample in a study of human T cells and chemical hapten exposure. MiXCR was run by TCRdb on the RACE reads, yielding one entry per CDR3 protein. The repertoire includes approximately 350,000 distinct CDR3 sequences, under 8% of them detected once, and roughly 7.9% sits in the top ten. Time point specified: patch test 1, 2 weeks after DPC sensitization. This sample's treatment: therapeutic diphenylcyclopropenone sensitization with weekly scalp DPC. This specimen consisted of whole blood, obtained in connection with sensitization to the hapten diphenylcyclopropenone (DPC). The receptor set was obtained from a young woman with alopecia areata. Some clones in this sample may be carry-over from other donors' samples.

This clonotype was seen repeatedly, ten times or more. V gene TRBV2 combines with J gene TRBJ2-1; the D is unclear. V was cut by 4 bases and J by 2 bases, with 12 bases left in between. CDR1 and CDR2 from the germline V gene are SNHLY and FYNNEI. The CDR3 is 15 residues long. The CDR3 protein is CASSALFLPYNEQFF. DNA for the CDR3: TGTGCCAGCAGTGCGTTATTCCTCCCCTACAATGAGCAGTTCTTC.

This clonotype was seen many times. The chain recombines TRBV6-6 with TRBJ2-7, with D tentatively TRBD1 or TRBD2 (6 bases each). The V end lost 2 bases, the J end lost 6 bases, and 11 bases lay between the germline ends. The germline CDR1 and CDR2 sequences are MNHNY and SVGAGI (reference sequence). This CDR3 spans 13 amino acids. The CDR3 nucleotides read TGTGCCAGCAGTTACACTGGAGGGGGCGAGCAGTACTTC. It is translated as CASSYTGGGEQYF.

This clonotype appeared a few times. The rearrangement links TRBV2 to TRBJ2-3; D possibly corresponds to TRBD1 (5 bases). The V gene's germline CDR1 is SNHLY and CDR2 FYNNEI. CDR3 size: 13 residues. The V gene lost 5 bases and the J gene lost 2 bases, with 8 bases spanning the gap. CDR3 nucleotide sequence: TGTGCCAGCAGTAAGGACAACACAGATACGCAGTATTTT. Translated: CASSKDNTDTQYF. Combining the CDR3 with reference TRBV2 and TRBJ2-3 gives the whole variable domain EPEVTQTPSHQVTQMGQEVILRCVPISNHLYFYWYRQILGQKVEFLVSFYNNEISEKSEIFDDQFSVERPDGSNFTLKIRSTKLEDSAMYFCASSKDNTDTQYFGPGTRLTVL.

This clonotype was observed at least ten times. CDR3 DNA sequence: TGTGCCAGCAGTGAGCGAAGTTCGCGCACAGATACGCAGTATTTT. It codes for CASSERSSRTDTQYF. The chain employs TRBV6-4 and TRBJ2-3; no definite D call. The V gene lost 3 bases and the J gene lost 1 base, with 11 bases spanning the gap. This CDR3 contains 15 residues. The germline V gene has CDR1 MRHNA and CDR2 SNTAGT.

Only a few counts were recorded for this clonotype. The chain joins TRBV3-1 to TRBJ2-1; 7 nucleotides align to TRBD2. The J segment lost 9 bases and the V segment lost 0 bases, leaving 11 bases of the junction unmatched. The length of the CDR3 is 16 residues. Germline assignment: CDR1 LGHDT and CDR2 YNNKEL (reference sequence). CDR3 nucleotide sequence: TGTGCCAGCAGCCAAGATACTAGCGCCTCCTCTGCTGAGCAGTTCTTC. Residues: CASSQDTSASSAEQFF.

The V and J genes are TRBV28 and TRBJ2-1; D is perhaps TRBD1 (5 bases). Germline V gives CDR1 MDHEN, CDR2 SYDVKM. V shed 4 bases and J shed 7 bases, with 8 bases lying between them. The CDR3 contains 12 residues. The DNA of the CDR3 is TGTGCCAGCAGTTCAGGGCTAAATGAGCAGTTCTTC. This encodes CASSSGLNEQFF.

This clonotype was counted only a few times. The V and J genes are TRBV12-5 and TRBJ1-4; D unresolved. This CDR3 has 12 residues. Germline lookup yields CDR1 LGHNT and CDR2 FRNRAP. V lost 6 bases, J lost 5 bases, and 7 bases lay in between. The chain's CDR3 is CASGLINEKLFF. The CDR3 DNA reads TGTGCTAGTGGCCTTATAAATGAAAAACTGTTTTTT.

In its sample, this clonotype was seen many times. The gene calls are TRBV5-5 and TRBJ1-2; D may be TRBD1 (6 bases). CDR3 size: 14 residues. Germline CDR1 is SGHKS and CDR2 is YYEKEE (reference sequence). V shed 0 bases and J shed 8 bases, with 14 bases lying between them. The CDR3 DNA sequence: TGTGCCAGCAGCTTGGCTCAAGGAGGGGGAGGCTACACCTTC. Its protein product is CASSLAQGGGGYTF. The variable domain in full, completed from reference TRBV5-5 and TRBJ1-2, reads DAGVTQSPTHLIKTRGQQVTLRCSPISGHKSVSWYQQVLGQGPQFIFQYYEKEERGRGNFPDRFSARQFPNYSSELNVNALLLGDSALYLCASSLAQGGGGYTFGSGTRLTVV.

This clonotype was seen repeatedly, ten times or more. The genes are TRBV12-3 or TRBV12-4 and TRBJ1-5; 7 bases are shared with TRBD1. The CDR3 runs 13 residues. V shed 5 bases, J shed 11 bases, and the junction held 9 bases outside the gene matches. The CDR3 region is CASSQDRFGSQHF. In nucleotides, the CDR3 is TGTGCCAGCAGTCAGGACAGGTTTGGGTCCCAGCATTTT.

This clonotype came up a few times. Here the CDR3 reads CSVRRGAEAFF. CDR3 sequence (DNA): TGCAGCGTAAGGAGGGGGGCTGAAGCTTTCTTT. The chain is built from TRBV29-1 and TRBJ1-1; perhaps TRBD1 as D (6 bases). Germline CDR1 is SQVTM and CDR2 is ANQGSEA. CDR3 length: 11 residues. V lost 6 bases and J 6 bases, leaving 11 bases between the germline ends.

The chain joins TRBV6-2 or TRBV6-3 to TRBJ1-1, with 9 bases fitting TRBD1. Germline trimming cut 6 bases from V and 7 bases from J; bases unmatched to any gene: 12. CDR1 and CDR2 from the germline V gene are MNHEY and SVGEGT. This CDR3 is built from 15 residues. In DNA form, the CDR3 reads TGTGCCAGCAGCAGTCGAACAGGGGGCACATTTGAAGCTTTCTTT. Encoded protein: CASSSRTGGTFEAFF.

V usage is TRBV6-1 and J usage is TRBJ2-6, with 7 positions matching TRBD1. V was clipped by 9 bases and J by 0 bases; unmatched bases: 14. In germline, CDR1 is MNHNS, CDR2 SASEGT. CDR3 length equals 18 residues. CDR3 coding DNA: TGTGCCAGTAGCTTAGGGACAGTCCCTAGCTCTGGGGCCAACGTCCTGACTTTC. The encoded protein is CASSLGTVPSSGANVLTF.

The V gene is TRBV20-1, the J gene TRBJ1-2; D call uncertain. Trimming stripped 6 bases from V and 7 bases from J, with 12 bases between. Germline V CDR1 and CDR2: DFQATT, SNEGSKA (reference sequence). The CDR3 totals 11 residues. The CDR3 reads CSAPRGPGYTF. CDR3 in DNA: TGCAGTGCGCCCCGTGGGCCTGGCTACACCTTC.

This clonotype was observed a handful of times. The J gene is TRBJ2-3, the V gene TRBV7-2; TRBD2 aligns across 8 bases. In germline, CDR1 is SGHTA, CDR2 FQGNSA. There are 14 residues in the CDR3. Trimming removed 8 bases from V and 1 base from J; junction bases left unmatched: 5. CDR3 coding DNA: TGTGCCAGCGCTGCGGGGGGAGGCACAGATACGCAGTATTTT. It specifies CASAAGGGTDTQYF.

This clonotype was seen at least ten times. The rearrangement uses TRBV7-9 and TRBJ1-4; unclear D gene. This CDR3 is built from 13 residues. V dropped 7 bases and J dropped 8 bases, with 14 bases sitting between them. Germline V lookup: CDR1 SEHNR, CDR2 FQNEAQ (reference sequence). The CDR3 loop is CASTSGEEEKLFF. The DNA of the CDR3 is TGTGCCAGCACCTCCGGGGAGGAGGAAAAACTGTTTTTT.

The rearrangement uses TRBV24-1 and TRBJ2-6; no firm D call. Germline lookup yields CDR1 KGHDR and CDR2 SFDVKD. The length of the CDR3 is 14 residues. The V gene lost 9 bases and the J gene lost 0 bases, with 8 bases spanning the gap. Written as DNA, the CDR3 is TGTGCCACCTCACAGACCTCTGGGGCCAACGTCCTGACTTTC. Translated, it gives CATSQTSGANVLTF.

This clonotype was detected many times. DNA of the CDR3: TGTGCCAGCATGCAGCGGGGGGCTCACAATGAGCAGTTCTTC. Protein sequence: CASMQRGAHNEQFF. The V gene is TRBV28, the J gene TRBJ2-1; TRBD2 matches 9 bases. Unmatched junction bases numbered 6, after V lost 7 bases and J lost 5 bases. In germline, CDR1 is MDHEN, CDR2 SYDVKM. CDR3 length: 14 residues.

The chain couples TRBV5-1 to TRBJ2-7, with TRBD2 matching 7 bases. The CDR3 has 16 amino acids. Germline CDR1 and CDR2: SGHRS and YFSETQ. Trimming removed 5 bases from V and 0 bases from J; junction bases left unmatched: 11. CDR3 amino acids: CASRPSLAAGSYEQYF. The CDR3 coding sequence is TGCGCCAGCAGGCCTTCCCTAGCGGCCGGCTCCTACGAGCAGTACTTC.

This clonotype was seen more than once but under ten times. The chain combines TRBV6-2 or TRBV6-3 with TRBJ2-5; D is unclear. Between the trimmed V and J ends, which lost 8 bases and 5 bases, there was a span of 12 bases. Germline loops: CDR1 MNHEY, CDR2 SVGEGT. There are 12 residues in the CDR3. The CDR3 here is CASETEYETQYF. DNA for the CDR3: TGTGCCAGCGAAACGGAATACGAGACCCAGTACTTC.

The sample holds a few counts of this clonotype. This chain links TRBV7-9 with TRBJ2-3; D may be TRBD1 (7 bases). The CDR3 extends over 16 amino acids. The V and J ends lost 1 base and 1 base respectively, with 12 bases between them. CDR1 and CDR2 (germline): SEHNR, FQNEAQ (reference sequence). CDR3 sequence reads: CASSLVAGGRTDTQYF. As DNA, the CDR3 is TGTGCCAGCAGCTTAGTAGCAGGGGGGCGCACAGATACGCAGTATTTT.

V usage is TRBV20-1 and J usage is TRBJ2-7; a weak D match, TRBD2 (7 bases). Germline V gives CDR1 DFQATT, CDR2 SNEGSKA (reference sequence). The length of the CDR3 is 14 residues. Trimming stripped 3 bases from V and 5 bases from J, with 17 bases between. The CDR3 DNA is TGCAGTGCTAGCGGGGGGCTTAGGGGCGACGAGCAGTACTTC. As protein: CSASGGLRGDEQYF.

The V call is TRBV6-1, the J call TRBJ1-5; 8 nucleotides match TRBD1. CDR1 is MNHNS and CDR2 is SASEGT in the germline V gene. The CDR3 runs to 20 residues. V lost 4 bases, J lost 0 bases, and 17 bases stayed unmatched. In DNA, the CDR3 is TGTGCCAGCAGTGGAATTCCGGGACAGGCGTATGTATATAGCAATCAGCCCCAGCATTTT. The encoded protein is CASSGIPGQAYVYSNQPQHF.

The chain links TRBV24-1 to TRBJ2-1; 7 bases line up with TRBD1. The length of the CDR3 is 14 residues. V was pared by 3 bases and J by 7 bases, with 5 bases of the junction left unmatched. The germline gives CDR1 KGHDR, CDR2 SFDVKD. CDR3 sequence (DNA): TGTGCCACCAGTGATGCTCGACAGGGAAATGAGCAGTTCTTC. Translating gives CATSDARQGNEQFF.